The next 24 T cell receptor beta chains were all read from a single sample in a study of T cell repertoires in cytomegalovirus infection. One entry per CDR3 protein, called by TCRdb with MiXCR from the reads. Of approximately 1,000,000 distinct CDR3 sequences in the sample, approximately 31% were seen once. Their antigens are not known. This sample comprised cultured CD8+ T cells from PBMCs, obtained from culture after CMV antigen stimulation. These receptors were collected from a human donor in good health (CMV status not recorded). Some clones in this sample may be carry-over from other donors' samples.

This sequence joins TRBV29-1 and TRBJ2-1, with 8 bases that match TRBD1. Trimming took 8 bases from V and 8 from J; bases not matched to a gene: 8. This CDR3 has 12 residues. Germline V CDR1 and CDR2: SQVTM, ANQGSEA. DNA of the CDR3: TGCAGCTATGAGCCAGGGGGCTATGAGCAGTTCTTC. Protein: CSYEPGGYEQFF.

A single count supports this clonotype. V usage is TRBV14 and J usage is TRBJ1-2; possible D gene TRBD1, 6 bases. Trimming removed 1 base at V and 6 bases at J, with 15 bases between. The CDR3 length is 15 residues. Germline assignment: CDR1 SGHDN and CDR2 FVKESK. The CDR3 sequence is CASSQVGGTGNGYTF. The CDR3 DNA reads as TGTGCCAGCAGCCAAGTGGGGGGAACAGGGAATGGCTACACCTTC. Variable domain in full (rest from reference TRBV14 and TRBJ1-2): EAGVTQFPSHSVIEKGQTVTLRCDPISGHDNLYWYRRVMGKEIKFLLHFVKESKQDESGMPNNRFLAERTGGTYSTLKVQPAELEDSGVYFCASSQVGGTGNGYTFGSGTRLTVV.

About this clonotype: This may arise from a read error, as a much more abundant clone is one base away. The rearrangement joins TRBV7-8 to TRBJ2-5; D is ambiguous. V lost 1 base, J lost 4 bases, and 22 bases lay in between. CDR1 is SGHVS and CDR2 is FQNEAQ in the germline V gene. The CDR3 is made up of 18 amino acids. The DNA of the CDR3 is TGTGCCAGCAGCTTAGAGGTAGTCAAGTGGCCAGCCCGAGAGACCCAGTACTTC. It specifies CASSLEVVKWPARETQYF.

This clonotype was found a few times. This chain joins TRBV7-6 and TRBJ2-5; D is ambiguous. Germline assignment: CDR1 SGHVS and CDR2 FNYEAQ. The V end lost 6 bases, the J end lost 1 base, and 12 bases lay between the germline ends. The CDR3 sequence is 14 residues long. CDR3 coding DNA: TGTGCCAGCAGTACCCGACAACCCCAAGAGACCCAGTACTTC. Translation: CASSTRQPQETQYF. Full variable domain (remainder filled in from reference TRBV7-6 and TRBJ2-5): GAGVSQSPRYKVTKRGQDVALRCDPISGHVSLYWYRQALGQGPEFLTYFNYEAQQDKSGLPNDRFSAERPEGSISTLTIQRTEQRDSAMYRCASSTRQPQETQYFGPGTRLLVL.

The CDR3 here is CASSYGQGISNEQFF. The DNA for the CDR3 is TGTGCCAGCAGTTATGGGCAGGGAATCTCCAATGAGCAGTTCTTC. V usage is TRBV6-5 and J usage is TRBJ2-1; weak D call: TRBD1 (5 bases). V lost 3 bases, J lost 6 bases, and 15 bases lay in between. The CDR3 is made up of 15 amino acids. Germline V gene sequence: CDR1 MNHEY, CDR2 SVGAGI.

This clonotype was observed at least ten times. This chain connects TRBV7-6 to TRBJ1-1; 7 bases align to TRBD1. The CDR3 contains 14 residues. V trimming: 5 bases; J trimming: 0 bases; junction bases outside the gene matches: 3. Germline V gives CDR1 SGHVS, CDR2 FNYEAQ. This CDR3 reads CASSPTGMNTEAFF. For the CDR3, the DNA is TGTGCCAGCAGCCCGACAGGGATGAACACTGAAGCTTTCTTT.

This clonotype was detected many times. The V and J genes are TRBV7-2 and TRBJ1-2, with a possible D match to TRBD1 (5 bases). This CDR3 is built from 12 residues. Trimming left V 8 bases short and J 0 bases short, with 7 bases between. CDR1 and CDR2 from the germline V gene are SGHTA and FQGNSA. The CDR3 bases are TGTGCCAGCCAGGGCACTAACTATGGCTACACCTTC. Translating it yields CASQGTNYGYTF.

The chain couples TRBV19 to TRBJ2-5; D remains unclear. There are 13 residues in the CDR3. Trimming removed 6 bases from V and 2 bases from J, with 10 bases in between. CDR1 is LNHDA, CDR2 SQIVND, per germline (reference sequence). CDR3 protein: CASRTVYQETQYF. The CDR3 coding sequence is TGTGCCAGTAGGACGGTTTATCAAGAGACCCAGTACTTC. The full variable domain, in which reference TRBV19 and TRBJ2-5 provide the parts outside the CDR3, is DGGITQSPKYLFRKEGQNVTLSCEQNLNHDAMYWYRQDPGQGLRLIYYSQIVNDFQKGDIAEGYSVSREKKESFPLTVTSAQKNPTAFYLCASRTVYQETQYFGPGTRLLVL.

This chain uses TRBV27 with TRBJ2-3; D might be TRBD2 (5 bases). Trimming took 6 bases from V and 0 from J, leaving 16 bases between them. Germline V gene lookup returns CDR1 MNHEY and CDR2 SMNVEV (reference sequence). The CDR3 loop spans 16 amino acids. This CDR3 is CASRYGLYPSTDTQYF. The CDR3 DNA sequence: TGTGCCAGCAGATACGGACTCTACCCTAGCACAGATACGCAGTATTTT.

This clonotype showed up just a few times. This chain connects TRBV29-1 to TRBJ2-5; 8 bases fit TRBD2. The CDR3 sequence is 15 residues long. Germline-derived CDR1 and CDR2 are SQVTM and ANQGSEA. The junction had 10 bases not matched to a gene; V was cut back by 6 bases and J by 1 base. This CDR3 is CSVDGSGGFQETQYF. The CDR3 nucleotides read TGCAGCGTGGACGGGAGCGGGGGTTTCCAAGAGACCCAGTACTTC.

The sample holds many counts of this clonotype. The chain carries TRBV7-2 and TRBJ1-2; D ambiguous. The CDR3 is 15 amino acids. Germline CDR1 reads SGHTA; CDR2 reads FQGNSA. V lost 1 base to trimming and J lost 6 bases, with 15 bases between them. Here the CDR3 DNA reads TGTGCCAGCAGCTTAGAGCCCATGGTGGGAGATGGCTACACCTTC. Protein: CASSLEPMVGDGYTF.

This rearrangement joins TRBV19 to TRBJ1-1, with D maybe TRBD1 (6 bases). Germline CDR1 and CDR2: LNHDA and SQIVND (reference sequence). The CDR3 sequence is 13 residues long. Trimming pared 6 bases from V and 11 bases from J, leaving 19 bases between. CDR3 protein: CASRGGNREDAFF. CDR3 in DNA: TGTGCCAGTAGGGGGGGGAACAGGGAAGACGCTTTCTTT.

This clonotype was seen only a few times. The V and J genes are TRBV10-3 and TRBJ2-7; D ambiguous. Germline V CDR1 and CDR2: ENHRY, SYGVKD. V lost 0 bases and J lost 6, with 9 bases in between. The CDR3 runs to 13 residues. The chain's CDR3 is CAISESARSEQYF. The CDR3 DNA follows: TGTGCCATCAGTGAGTCGGCTAGGTCCGAGCAGTACTTC.

About this clonotype: A much bigger clone sits one base away, suggesting this may be a read error. This is likely a read error, given that the CDR3 carries no conserved phenylalanine or tryptophan at its end. This sequence joins TRBV7-6 and TRBJ2-7; 7 nucleotides agree with TRBD1. The CDR3 runs 12 residues. V lost 6 bases and J lost 6; bases outside the gene matches: 5. Germline values: CDR1 SGHVS, CDR2 FNYEAQ. The CDR3 coding sequence is TGTGCCAGCAGGGGGGACAGCGGCGAGCAGTACTCC. Its translation: CASRGDSGEQYS.

This clonotype was seen only once. The rearrangement joins TRBV19 to TRBJ2-1, with D possibly being TRBD1 or TRBD2 (5 bases each). This CDR3 region has 13 residues. The ends were cut back, 3 bases at V and 7 bases at J, with 10 bases in the middle. Germline values: CDR1 LNHDA, CDR2 SQIVND (reference sequence). For the CDR3, the DNA is TGTGCCAGTAGTATTTACGGGGCAAATGAGCAGTTCTTC. The encoded protein is CASSIYGANEQFF.

This clonotype was observed a few times. CDR3 amino acids: CASKELSSGNTIYF. The CDR3 DNA reads TGTGCCAGCAAAGAGCTCTCCTCTGGAAACACCATATATTTT. V and J are TRBV6-2 or TRBV6-3 and TRBJ1-3; D gene ambiguous. Germline V gene sequence: CDR1 MNHEY, CDR2 SVGEGT. CDR3 length equals 14 residues. Trimming removed 7 bases at V and 0 bases at J, with 10 bases between.

This clonotype has ten or more counts. The V and J genes are TRBV6-5 and TRBJ2-5; D gene ambiguous. Germline V gene data show CDR1 as MNHEY and CDR2 as SVGAGI. The CDR3 is 14 amino acids. Trimming cost V 2 bases and J 0 bases, with 7 bases left between them. CDR3 loop: CASSYQENQETQYF. For the CDR3, the DNA is TGTGCCAGCAGTTACCAGGAGAACCAAGAGACCCAGTACTTC.

J is TRBJ2-5 and V is TRBV25-1, with no clear D. V gave up 0 bases and J gave up 5 bases, with 10 bases separating them. Germline CDR1 reads MGHDK; CDR2 reads SYGVNS. This CDR3 has 14 residues. This chain's CDR3 is CASSEYRYQETQYF. The CDR3 DNA reads TGTGCCAGCAGTGAATATCGCTATCAGGAGACCCAGTACTTC.

The chain recombines TRBV5-5 with TRBJ1-1; a weak D match, TRBD1 (6 bases). Trimming stripped 0 bases from V and 6 bases from J, with 9 bases between. Germline V gene data show CDR1 as SGHKS and CDR2 as YYEKEE (reference sequence). The CDR3 is 13 residues long. This chain's CDR3 is CASSLVEGAEAFF. The CDR3 DNA sequence: TGTGCCAGCAGCTTGGTCGAGGGGGCTGAAGCTTTCTTT.

This chain uses TRBV6-6 with TRBJ2-7, with a tentative D call TRBD1 (6 bases). The ends were cut back, 10 bases at V and 2 bases at J, with 21 bases in the middle. This CDR3 comprises 15 residues. CDR1 is MNHNY and CDR2 is SVGAGI in the germline V gene (reference sequence). Here the CDR3 reads CATPTEDSYTYEQYF. The CDR3 region has the DNA TGTGCCACCCCGACAGAGGACAGCTACACCTACGAGCAGTACTTC.

The V and J genes are TRBV11-2 and TRBJ2-2, with D perhaps matching TRBD1 (6 bases). V was clipped by 0 bases and J by 0 bases, with 14 bases between them. The CDR3 spans 18 residues. The germline V gene encodes CDR1 SGHAT and CDR2 FQNNGV. CDR3 bases: TGTGCCAGCAGCTTAGACAGGGGCTACCTAACGAACACCGGGGAGCTGTTTTTT. Its translation: CASSLDRGYLTNTGELFF.

This clonotype has at least ten counts. V is TRBV27 and J is TRBJ2-7, with D unclear. The CDR3 has 13 residues. Trimming left V 3 bases short and J 3 bases short, with 9 bases between. CDR1 and CDR2 (germline): MNHEY, SMNVEV (reference sequence). CDR3 nucleotides: TGTGCCAGCAGTTTCGGTCAGATCTACGAGCAGTACTTC. Its translation is CASSFGQIYEQYF.

This clonotype was observed a few times. The chain couples TRBV19 to TRBJ2-5; D is ambiguous. This CDR3 contains 13 residues. CDR1 and CDR2 (germline): LNHDA, SQIVND (reference sequence). V lost 3 bases and J lost 5, with 10 bases in between. In DNA form, the CDR3 reads TGTGCCAGTAGTATCGCACTGGCGGAGACCCAGTACTTC. As protein: CASSIALAETQYF.

This clonotype was found a few times. This sequence joins TRBV27 and TRBJ2-1, with 9 bases that match TRBD2. V shed 2 bases and J 4 bases; nucleotides not matched to a gene: 6. This CDR3 has 16 residues. CDR1 MNHEY and CDR2 SMNVEV come from the germline V gene (reference sequence). CDR3 protein: CASSLLRTSAYNEQFF. DNA of the CDR3: TGTGCCAGCAGTTTACTTCGGACTAGCGCTTACAATGAGCAGTTCTTC.